This entry concerns a single TCR beta chain. The data belong to a study of T cells expressing NK-cell markers. With the 5' RACE reads reprocessed, TCRdb shows one record per CDR3 protein and no DNA. The sample is made up of over 150,000 distinct CDR3 sequences, and the top ten hold around a third of it. This CDR3 comprises 17 residues. Per germline, CDR1 SGHAT and CDR2 FQNNGV. The source is a woman aged 45 to 65 in good health. The J gene is TRBJ2-3, the V gene TRBV11-2; TCRdb reports TRBD1, a call that lacks DNA to check it against. The sequencing sample was made of blood T cells: a sorted CD56 or NKG2C T cell subset, CD4+ or CD8+ T cells, or bulk PBMC T cells (not recorded which). CDR3 sequence: CASSLEGRDTEGDTQYF.